This T cell receptor beta chain came from a study of control samples from healthy donors and cancer patients. V trimming: 6 bases; J trimming: 5 bases; junction bases outside the gene matches: 7. This CDR3 is 16 amino acids long. Germline CDR1 is SNHLY and CDR2 is FYNNEI. Sequencing used immunoSEQ multiplex PCR; TCRdb keeps in-frame clones, though not all of them. Of some 130,000 clones listed, 75% to 95% were seen once; the top ten hold roughly 2.7%. This clonotype originated in a man aged 40-50 years in good health. The chain links TRBV2 to TRBJ2-5, with TRBD2 identical over 15 bases. Sequencing was performed on blood. The CDR3 DNA follows: TGTGCCAGCAGATCCGGGACTAGCGGGGGGCACGAGACCCAGTACTTC. Residues: CASRSGTSGGHETQYF.